This T cell receptor (beta chain) was sequenced in a study of cytomegalovirus exposure and HLA in healthy donors. Per germline, CDR1 LNHDA and CDR2 SQIVND (reference sequence). CDR3 length: 13 residues. Trimming at V came to 5 bases and at J to 9 bases, leaving 6 bases not matched to a gene. Amplification used 60 Vbeta primers and 13 Jbeta primers. The assay was immunoSEQ multiplex PCR, and TCRdb's table has in-frame clones only and misses some. This listing includes more than 100,000 clones. The chain employs TRBV19 and TRBJ2-1; 8 bases map to TRBD1. Input material: PBMCs. The TCR sequence derives from a woman in her thirties or forties in good health and CMV-seronegative. Written as DNA, the CDR3 is TGTGCCAGTAGTCCGAGGACAGGGATTGAGCAGTTCTTC. The encoded protein is CASSPRTGIEQFF.